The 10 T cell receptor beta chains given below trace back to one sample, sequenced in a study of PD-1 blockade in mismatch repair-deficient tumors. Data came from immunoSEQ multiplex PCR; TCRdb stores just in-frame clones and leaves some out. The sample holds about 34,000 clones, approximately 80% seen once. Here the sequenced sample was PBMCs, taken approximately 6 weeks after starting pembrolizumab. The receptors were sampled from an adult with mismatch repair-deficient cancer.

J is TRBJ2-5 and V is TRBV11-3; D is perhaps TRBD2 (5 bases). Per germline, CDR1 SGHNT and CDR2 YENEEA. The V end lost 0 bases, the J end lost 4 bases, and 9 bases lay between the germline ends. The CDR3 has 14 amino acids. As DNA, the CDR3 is TGTGCCAGCAGCTTAGATAGTGGGAGAGAGACCCAGTACTTC. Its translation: CASSLDSGRETQYF. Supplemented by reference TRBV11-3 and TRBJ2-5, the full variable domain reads EAGVVQSPRYKIIEKKQPVAFWCNPISGHNTLYWYLQNLGQGPELLIRYENEEAVDDSQLPKDRFSAERLKGVDSTLKIQPAELGDSAVYLCASSLDSGRETQYFGPGTRLLVL.

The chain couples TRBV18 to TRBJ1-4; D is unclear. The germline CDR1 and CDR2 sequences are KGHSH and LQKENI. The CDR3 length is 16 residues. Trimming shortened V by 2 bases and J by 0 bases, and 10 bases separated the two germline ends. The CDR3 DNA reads TGTGCCAGCTCACCATTGGACTTTGCAACTAATGAAAAACTGTTTTTT. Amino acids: CASSPLDFATNEKLFF.

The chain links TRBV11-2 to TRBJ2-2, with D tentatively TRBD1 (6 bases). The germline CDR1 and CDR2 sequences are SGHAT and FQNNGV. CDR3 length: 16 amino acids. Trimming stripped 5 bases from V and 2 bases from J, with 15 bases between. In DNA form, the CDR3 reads TGTGCCAGCAGCCTCCGTGGGACACCCAACACCGGGGAGCTGTTTTTT. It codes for CASSLRGTPNTGELFF.

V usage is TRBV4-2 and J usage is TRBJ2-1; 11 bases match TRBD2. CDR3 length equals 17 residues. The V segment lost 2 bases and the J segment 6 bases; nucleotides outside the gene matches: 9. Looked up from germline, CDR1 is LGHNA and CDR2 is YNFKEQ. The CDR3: CASSQSPGTSGFNEQFF. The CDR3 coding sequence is TGTGCCAGCAGCCAATCGCCCGGGACTAGCGGATTCAATGAGCAGTTCTTC.

CDR3 protein: CASRIAGAATGELFF. In nucleotides, the CDR3 is TGTGCCAGCCGAATAGCGGGAGCGGCCACCGGGGAGCTGTTTTTT. The gene calls are TRBV18 and TRBJ2-2; the match to TRBD2 covers 9 bases. The trim removed 8 bases at V and 4 bases at J, leaving 8 bases unmatched. Germline CDR1 is KGHSH and CDR2 is LQKENI. This CDR3 is 15 amino acids long.

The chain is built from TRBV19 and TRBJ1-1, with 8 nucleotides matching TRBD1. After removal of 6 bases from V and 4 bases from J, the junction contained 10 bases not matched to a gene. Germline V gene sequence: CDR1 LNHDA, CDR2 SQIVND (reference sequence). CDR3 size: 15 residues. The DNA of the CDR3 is TGTGCCAGTAGCCCTACTTCAACAGGGGGCACTGAAGCTTTCTTT. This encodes CASSPTSTGGTEAFF.

For the CDR3, the DNA is TGTGCCAGCAGTGATACACAGGGTAATGAAAAACTGTTTTTT. As protein: CASSDTQGNEKLFF. This rearrangement joins TRBV6-1 to TRBJ1-4; D perhaps matches TRBD1 (6 bases). Germline CDR1 and CDR2: MNHNS and SASEGT. The CDR3 has 14 amino acids. The V end was cut by 3 bases, the J end by 4 bases, with 9 bases between.

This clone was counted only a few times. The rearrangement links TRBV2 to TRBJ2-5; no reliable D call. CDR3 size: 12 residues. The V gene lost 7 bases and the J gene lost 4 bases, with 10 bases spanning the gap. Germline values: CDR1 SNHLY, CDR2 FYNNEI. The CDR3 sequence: CASKERSETQYF. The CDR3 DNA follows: TGTGCCAGCAAGGAGAGATCAGAGACCCAGTACTTC.

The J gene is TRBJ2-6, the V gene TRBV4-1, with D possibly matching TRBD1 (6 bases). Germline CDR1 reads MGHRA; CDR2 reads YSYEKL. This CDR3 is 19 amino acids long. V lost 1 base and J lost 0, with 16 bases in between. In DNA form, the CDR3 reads TGCGCCAGCAGCCAAGGGGGGCTTAGTCCGGGCTCTGGGGCCAACGTCCTGACTTTC. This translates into CASSQGGLSPGSGANVLTF.

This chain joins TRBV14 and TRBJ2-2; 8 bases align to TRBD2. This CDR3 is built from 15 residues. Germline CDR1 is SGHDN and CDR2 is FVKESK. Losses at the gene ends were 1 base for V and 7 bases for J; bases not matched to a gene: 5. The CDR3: CASSQAGGPNGELFF. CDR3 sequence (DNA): TGTGCCAGCAGCCAAGCGGGAGGGCCGAACGGGGAGCTGTTTTTT.